The rows below give T cell receptor beta chains drawn from one sample of a study of blood T cell repertoires in COVID-19. This table comes from immunoSEQ multiplex PCR, and its TCRdb copy is limited to in-frame clones, with some not included. The sample lists approximately 120,000 clones, over 75% seen once, with about 18% in the top ten. Sequenced material: peripheral blood. These receptors all come from a man in his thirties or forties with COVID-19, enrolled during active disease. Each CDR3 is given with its conserved first and last residue. Fields, in order: CDR3 protein, CDR3 DNA, clone size, J gene, V gene, D gene. D genes are given only for firm matches. Not every row has a clone size; where given, it reads once, few, many or a size class.

CDR3 protein: CASSRSGTGANVLTF; CDR3 DNA: TGTGCCAGCAGCCGCAGCGGGACTGGGGCCAACGTCCTGACTTTC; clone size: NA; J gene: TRBJ2-6; V gene: TRBV11-3; D gene: TRBD2
CDR3 protein: CASSTGGDTEAFF; CDR3 DNA: TGTGCCAGCAGTACAGGGGGAGACACTGAAGCTTTCTTT; clone size: NA; J gene: TRBJ1-1; V gene: TRBV25-1; D gene: TRBD1
CDR3 protein: CASSDGRGYEQYF; CDR3 DNA: TGTGCCAGCAGTGACGGCAGGGGCTACGAGCAGTACTTC; clone size: NA; J gene: TRBJ2-7; V gene: TRBV2; D gene: NA
CDR3 protein: CASSLANRVGEQFF; CDR3 DNA: TGTGCCAGCAGCTTAGCCAACAGGGTAGGTGAGCAGTTCTTC; clone size: NA; J gene: TRBJ2-1; V gene: TRBV11-2; D gene: NA
CDR3 protein: CSATTSGSYYEQYF; CDR3 DNA: TGCAGCGCCACTACTAGCGGAAGCTACTACGAGCAGTACTTC; clone size: once; J gene: TRBJ2-7; V gene: TRBV29-1; D gene: TRBD2
CDR3 protein: CASSVAREGNTIYF; CDR3 DNA: TGTGCCAGCAGCGTAGCCAGGGAAGGAAACACCATATATTTT; clone size: NA; J gene: TRBJ1-3; V gene: TRBV9; D gene: NA
CDR3 protein: CASSVMERVNTEAFF; CDR3 DNA: TGTGCCAGCAGCGTAATGGAGAGAGTGAACACTGAAGCTTTCTTT; clone size: NA; J gene: TRBJ1-1; V gene: TRBV9; D gene: NA
CDR3 protein: CASSATGGGAYEQYF; CDR3 DNA: TGTGCCAGCAGCGCGACGGGCGGGGGCGCCTACGAGCAGTACTTC; clone size: NA; J gene: TRBJ2-7; V gene: TRBV7-3; D gene: NA
CDR3 protein: CASSGGRGSYNEQFF; CDR3 DNA: TGTGCCAGCAGTGGAGGCAGGGGCTCCTACAATGAGCAGTTCTTC; clone size: once; J gene: TRBJ2-1; V gene: TRBV2; D gene: NA
CDR3 protein: CAISERLPNTGELFF; CDR3 DNA: TGTGCCATCAGTGAGAGACTACCGAACACCGGGGAGCTGTTTTTT; clone size: NA; J gene: TRBJ2-2; V gene: TRBV10-3; D gene: NA
CDR3 protein: CSGTSGDGNIQYF; CDR3 DNA: TGCAGCGGCACTAGCGGGGACGGAAACATTCAGTACTTC; clone size: NA; J gene: TRBJ2-4; V gene: TRBV29-1; D gene: TRBD2
CDR3 protein: CASSFTGTGGYEQYF; CDR3 DNA: TGCGCCAGCAGCTTCACTGGGACAGGGGGCTACGAGCAGTACTTC; clone size: NA; J gene: TRBJ2-7; V gene: TRBV5-1; D gene: TRBD1
CDR3 protein: CASSPRTEVLCTF; CDR3 DNA: TGTGCCAGCTCACCAAGGACAGAAGTTCTTTGCACCTTC; clone size: NA; J gene: TRBJ1-2; V gene: TRBV18; D gene: NA
CDR3 protein: CASSSQGISSGNTIYF; CDR3 DNA: TGCGCCAGCAGCTCTCAGGGGATTAGCTCTGGAAACACCATATATTTT; clone size: NA; J gene: TRBJ1-3; V gene: TRBV5-1; D gene: NA
CDR3 protein: CATSTDEAFF; CDR3 DNA: TGTGCCACCAGTACAGATGAAGCTTTCTTT; clone size: medium-sized; J gene: TRBJ1-1; V gene: TRBV24-1; D gene: NA
CDR3 protein: CATHNQNNEQFF; CDR3 DNA: TGTGCCACCCATAACCAGAACAATGAGCAGTTCTTC; clone size: NA; J gene: TRBJ2-1; V gene: TRBV24-1; D gene: NA
CDR3 protein: CASSRGVGTVHNEQFF; CDR3 DNA: TGTGCCAGCAGCCGGGGGGTGGGAACGGTCCACAATGAGCAGTTCTTC; clone size: NA; J gene: TRBJ2-1; V gene: TRBV11-3; D gene: TRBD2
CDR3 protein: CASSFLDTGGEAFF; CDR3 DNA: TGTGCCAGCAGTTTCCTGGACACGGGGGGAGAAGCTTTCTTT; clone size: NA; J gene: TRBJ1-1; V gene: TRBV28; D gene: NA
CDR3 protein: CASSEEEGSSYEQYF; CDR3 DNA: TGTGCCAGCAGTGAAGAGGAGGGGAGCTCCTACGAGCAGTACTTC; clone size: once; J gene: TRBJ2-7; V gene: TRBV6-1; D gene: NA
CDR3 protein: CASSQENPGTGVILGELFF; CDR3 DNA: TGTGCCAGCAGCCAAGAGAATCCCGGGACAGGAGTGATACTAGGGGAGCTGTTTTTT; clone size: NA; J gene: TRBJ2-2; V gene: TRBV3-1/TRBV3-2; D gene: TRBD1
CDR3 protein: CASSHDKDYGYTF; CDR3 DNA: TGTGCCAGCTCACACGACAAGGACTATGGCTACACCTTC; clone size: NA; J gene: TRBJ1-2; V gene: TRBV18; D gene: NA
CDR3 protein: CASSYQGYNEQFF; CDR3 DNA: TGTGCCAGCAGTTACCAGGGTTACAATGAGCAGTTCTTC; clone size: NA; J gene: TRBJ2-1; V gene: TRBV6-2/TRBV6-3; D gene: NA
CDR3 protein: CASSHSPLGTGRNTEAFF; CDR3 DNA: TGTGCCAGCAGCCACTCACCGCTCGGGACAGGGAGGAACACTGAAGCTTTCTTT; clone size: NA; J gene: TRBJ1-1; V gene: TRBV3-1/TRBV3-2; D gene: TRBD1
CDR3 protein: CASSQEPRYEQYF; CDR3 DNA: TGTGCCAGCAGCCAAGAACCGAGATACGAGCAGTACTTC; clone size: once; J gene: TRBJ2-7; V gene: TRBV3-1/TRBV3-2; D gene: NA
CDR3 protein: CASTVLGAEAFF; CDR3 DNA: TGTGCCAGCACCGTCCTAGGCGCTGAAGCTTTCTTT; clone size: NA; J gene: TRBJ1-1; V gene: TRBV5-8; D gene: NA
CDR3 protein: CASSLSFDGTGNEKLFF; CDR3 DNA: TGCGCCAGCAGCCTCTCCTTTGATGGGACAGGGAACGAAAAACTGTTTTTT; clone size: NA; J gene: TRBJ1-4; V gene: TRBV4-1; D gene: TRBD1
CDR3 protein: CASSQTDRGNEKLFF; CDR3 DNA: TGCGCCAGCAGCCAGACCGATAGAGGGAATGAAAAACTGTTTTTT; clone size: NA; J gene: TRBJ1-4; V gene: TRBV4-3; D gene: NA
CDR3 protein: CASSLIGTVKSDSPLHF; CDR3 DNA: TGTGCCAGCAGTTTAATCGGTACGGTCAAGTCCGATTCACCCCTCCACTTT; clone size: NA; J gene: TRBJ1-6; V gene: TRBV28; D gene: NA
CDR3 protein: CASSGTGDLSGNTIYF; CDR3 DNA: TGTGCCAGCAGCGGGACAGGGGACCTCTCTGGAAACACCATATATTTT; clone size: NA; J gene: TRBJ1-3; V gene: TRBV9; D gene: TRBD1
CDR3 protein: CASSFGAGGYGYTF; CDR3 DNA: TGTGCCAGCAGTTTTGGGGCGGGGGGCTATGGCTACACCTTC; clone size: NA; J gene: TRBJ1-2; V gene: TRBV28; D gene: NA
CDR3 protein: CASSKGHLSSYNSPLHF; CDR3 DNA: TGTGCCAGCAGCAAAGGCCACCTAAGCTCCTATAATTCACCCCTCCACTTT; clone size: NA; J gene: TRBJ1-6; V gene: TRBV21-1; D gene: NA
CDR3 protein: CASSFTGLANEKLFF; CDR3 DNA: TGTGCCAGCAGCTTCACAGGGCTGGCTAATGAAAAACTGTTTTTT; clone size: NA; J gene: TRBJ1-4; V gene: TRBV7-6; D gene: NA
CDR3 protein: CASSQGLARTDTQYF; CDR3 DNA: TGCGCCAGCAGCCAAGGACTAGCCCGCACAGATACGCAGTATTTT; clone size: NA; J gene: TRBJ2-3; V gene: TRBV4-1; D gene: TRBD2
CDR3 protein: CASSQIVNTEAFF; CDR3 DNA: TGCGCCAGCTCACAGATCGTGAACACTGAAGCTTTCTTT; clone size: many; J gene: TRBJ1-1; V gene: TRBV5-1; D gene: NA
CDR3 protein: CASSVAGGSSYNEQFF; CDR3 DNA: TGTGCCAGCAGCGTAGCTGGCGGGAGCTCATACAATGAGCAGTTCTTC; clone size: NA; J gene: TRBJ2-1; V gene: TRBV9; D gene: TRBD2
CDR3 protein: CASRTGWDYGYTF; CDR3 DNA: TGTGCCAGCCGGACAGGGTGGGACTATGGCTACACCTTC; clone size: NA; J gene: TRBJ1-2; V gene: TRBV2; D gene: TRBD1
CDR3 protein: CASSPDRVKTEAFF; CDR3 DNA: TGTGCCAGCAGCCCCGACAGGGTCAAGACTGAAGCTTTCTTT; clone size: NA; J gene: TRBJ1-1; V gene: TRBV7-8; D gene: TRBD1
CDR3 protein: CASSRWGDSGRQETQYF; CDR3 DNA: TGTGCCAGCAGCCGGTGGGGGGATAGCGGACGCCAAGAGACCCAGTACTTC; clone size: NA; J gene: TRBJ2-5; V gene: TRBV11-3; D gene: NA
CDR3 protein: CASSPGTGGRNQPQHF; CDR3 DNA: TGTGCCAGCAGCCCCGGGACAGGGGGCCGCAATCAGCCCCAGCATTTT; clone size: NA; J gene: TRBJ1-5; V gene: TRBV5-6; D gene: TRBD1
CDR3 protein: CASSILSGRGMNTEAFF; CDR3 DNA: TGTGCCAGTAGTATACTCTCCGGCAGGGGGATGAACACTGAAGCTTTCTTT; clone size: few; J gene: TRBJ1-1; V gene: TRBV19; D gene: TRBD1
CDR3 protein: CASSSWTGAVTEAFF; CDR3 DNA: TGTGCCAGCAGCTCCTGGACAGGGGCGGTCACTGAAGCTTTCTTT; clone size: NA; J gene: TRBJ1-1; V gene: TRBV5-4; D gene: TRBD1